The next 25 T cell receptor beta chains were all read from a single sample in a study of blood T cell repertoires in COVID-19. The protocol was immunoSEQ multiplex PCR, while the TCRdb copy is restricted to in-frame clones and leaves out a portion. The sample lists tens of thousands of clones, under 95% occurring once. Specimen: peripheral blood. Every receptor here comes from a man in his sixties with acute or convalescent COVID-19.

The rearrangement links TRBV29-1 to TRBJ1-3, with D possibly matching TRBD1 (5 bases). CDR3 length: 14 residues. The ends were cut back, 6 bases at V and 1 base at J, with 13 bases in the middle. From germline, CDR1 is SQVTM and CDR2 ANQGSEA. The CDR3 sequence: CSVGAGGSGNTIYF. The DNA of the CDR3 is TGCAGCGTCGGCGCCGGGGGATCTGGAAACACCATATATTTT.

V gene TRBV6-5 combines with J gene TRBJ1-2; 8 bases line up with TRBD1. This CDR3 has 15 residues. Germline V gene data show CDR1 as MNHEY and CDR2 as SVGAGI. V trimming: 4 bases; J trimming: 7 bases; junction bases outside the gene matches: 11. The DNA for the CDR3 is TGTGCCAGCAGTTGGTACAGGGGGAATTTGGGTGGCTACACCTTC. This encodes CASSWYRGNLGGYTF.

The rearrangement joins TRBV11-2 to TRBJ1-6, with TRBD1 as a possible D gene (5 bases). Trimming left V 3 bases short and J 8 bases short, with 8 bases between. CDR1 is SGHAT and CDR2 is FQNNGV in the germline V gene. The CDR3 consists of 13 residues. This chain's CDR3 is CASSFDSYSPLHF. CDR3 nucleotides: TGTGCCAGCAGCTTCGACAGTTATTCACCCCTCCACTTT.

The chain couples TRBV3-1 (or the pseudogene TRBV3-2) to TRBJ1-2, with 8 bases fitting TRBD1. Germline values: CDR1 LGHDT, CDR2 YNNKEL (reference sequence). This CDR3 comprises 16 residues. Losses at the gene ends were 1 base for V and 3 bases for J; bases not matched to a gene: 7. CDR3 coding DNA: TGTGCCAGCAGCCAAGGACGGCCAGGGGGCGACTATGGCTACACCTTC. Translating it yields CASSQGRPGGDYGYTF.

The J gene is TRBJ1-3, the V gene TRBV19; the D is unclear. The CDR3 runs 14 residues. V shed 5 bases and J shed 2 bases, with 10 bases lying between them. CDR1 and CDR2 from the germline V gene are LNHDA and SQIVND (reference sequence). The CDR3 here is CASSRERAGNTIYF. The CDR3 region has the DNA TGTGCCAGTAGTCGGGAACGTGCTGGAAACACCATATATTTT. Based on the CDR3 plus reference TRBV19 and TRBJ1-3, the full variable domain is DGGITQSPKYLFRKEGQNVTLSCEQNLNHDAMYWYRQDPGQGLRLIYYSQIVNDFQKGDIAEGYSVSREKKESFPLTVTSAQKNPTAFYLCASSRERAGNTIYFGEGSWLTVV.

The chain couples TRBV5-1 to TRBJ1-1; D remains unclear. The germline V gene has CDR1 SGHRS and CDR2 YFSETQ. Trimming shortened V by 0 bases and J by 4 bases, and 4 bases separated the two germline ends. The CDR3 spans 12 residues. Here the CDR3 reads CASSLDRTEAFF. In nucleotides, the CDR3 is TGCGCCAGCAGCTTGGATCGCACTGAAGCTTTCTTT.

The chain employs TRBV18 and TRBJ2-6; 7 bases map to TRBD2. The CDR3 consists of 18 residues. The germline V gene has CDR1 KGHSH and CDR2 LQKENI. Trimming took 2 bases from V and 1 from J; bases not matched to a gene: 8. CDR3 loop: CASSPVLLRGSGANVLTF. CDR3 DNA: TGTGCCAGCTCACCAGTTCTATTGCGGGGGTCTGGGGCCAACGTCCTGACTTTC.

The CDR3 nucleotides read TGTGCTAGTGCCCTTAATAGCAATCAGCCCCAGCATTTT. Its protein is CASALNSNQPQHF. V gene TRBV12-5 combines with J gene TRBJ1-5; D gene unclear. V was pared by 7 bases and J by 0 bases, with 7 bases between. The germline V gene has CDR1 LGHNT and CDR2 FRNRAP. This CDR3 contains 13 residues.

Here the CDR3 reads CASSLVRPQHF. In DNA form, the CDR3 reads TGTGCCAGCAGCTTGGTCAGGCCCCAGCATTTT. J is TRBJ1-5 and V is TRBV5-6; D gene ambiguous. There are 11 residues in the CDR3. Trimming stripped 0 bases from V and 9 bases from J, with 4 bases between. CDR1 and CDR2 from the germline V gene are SGHDT and YYEEEE.

V gene TRBV5-1 combines with J gene TRBJ1-1, with a tentative D call TRBD1 (5 bases). Germline values: CDR1 SGHRS, CDR2 YFSETQ. V was trimmed by 0 bases and J by 1 base, leaving 10 bases between them. The CDR3 runs to 15 residues. The CDR3 region has the DNA TGCGCCAGCAGCTTGGGCCCTCAGGGGAACACTGAAGCTTTCTTT. Its protein is CASSLGPQGNTEAFF.

The genes are TRBV12-3 or TRBV12-4 and TRBJ2-7, with TRBD2 as a possible D gene (6 bases). V dropped 6 bases and J dropped 6 bases, with 9 bases sitting between them. The CDR3 is 11 residues long. CDR3 protein: CASRRRGEQYF. DNA for the CDR3: TGTGCCAGCAGGAGGAGGGGCGAGCAGTACTTC.

This rearrangement joins TRBV3-1 (or the pseudogene TRBV3-2) to TRBJ1-6, with TRBD1 matching 10 bases. V was clipped by 4 bases and J by 7 bases; unmatched bases: 1. CDR1 is LGHDT, CDR2 YNNKEL, per germline (reference sequence). The CDR3 covers 14 residues. CDR3 protein: CASSRGQGNSPLHF. The DNA of the CDR3 is TGTGCCAGCAGCCGGGGACAGGGGAATTCACCCCTCCACTTT.

The V gene is TRBV30, the J gene TRBJ1-4, with unresolved D. Trimming took 0 bases from V and 7 from J, leaving 9 bases between them. This CDR3 region has 13 residues. The germline CDR1 and CDR2 sequences are GTSNPN and SVGIG (reference sequence). The CDR3 reads CAWSVSPGEKLFF. The CDR3 DNA is TGTGCCTGGAGTGTATCCCCGGGTGAAAAACTGTTTTTT.

The V and J genes are TRBV6-6 and TRBJ1-2; D is perhaps TRBD1 (6 bases). CDR1 and CDR2 (germline): MNHNY, SVGAGI (reference sequence). This CDR3 has 14 amino acids. V shed 7 bases and J shed 4 bases, with 16 bases lying between them. CDR3 nucleotide sequence: TGTGCCAGCACCCAGCAGGGGCAGGGCTATGGCTACACCTTC. As protein: CASTQQGQGYGYTF.

The V gene is TRBV9, the J gene TRBJ1-5; D remains unclear. Trimming removed 2 bases from V and 3 bases from J, with 9 bases in between. The length of the CDR3 is 14 residues. CDR1 and CDR2 from the germline V gene are SGDLS and YYNGEE. CDR3 residues: CASSVGGLNQPQHF. The CDR3 bases are TGTGCCAGCAGCGTCGGCGGACTCAATCAGCCCCAGCATTTT.

J is TRBJ1-2 and V is TRBV7-2; the D gene is possibly TRBD1 (5 bases). From germline, CDR1 is SGHTA and CDR2 FQGNSA. Trimming took off 4 bases at V and 7 bases at J, with 10 bases between the two ends. This CDR3 contains 12 residues. The CDR3 region has the DNA TGTGCCAGCAGCTCTCCAGGGCTTGGCTACACCTTC. Protein sequence: CASSSPGLGYTF. The complete variable domain, with remaining parts taken from reference TRBV7-2 and TRBJ1-2, reads GAGVSQSPSNKVTEKGKDVELRCDPISGHTALYWYRQSLGQGLEFLIYFQGNSAPDKSGLPSDRFSAERTGGSVSTLTIQRTQQEDSAVYLCASSSPGLGYTFGSGTRLTVV.

V and J are TRBV4-1 and TRBJ2-1, with 10 bases matching TRBD1. The V gene end was trimmed by 2 bases and the J gene end by 7 bases; junction bases not matched to a gene: 17. The CDR3 runs 19 residues. Germline V CDR1 and CDR2: MGHRA, YSYEKL. CDR3 in DNA: TGCGCCAGCAGCCAACGTACCGCCGACCAGGGACAGGGGAGAAATGAGCAGTTCTTC. Amino acid sequence: CASSQRTADQGQGRNEQFF.

CDR3 residues: CASSRLQLSSYNEQFF. The CDR3 bases are TGCGCCAGCAGCAGACTCCAGTTGAGCTCCTACAATGAGCAGTTCTTC. The chain is built from TRBV5-1 and TRBJ2-1; D call uncertain. The CDR3 sequence is 16 residues long. Germline V lookup: CDR1 SGHRS, CDR2 YFSETQ. V was shortened by 4 bases and J by 0 bases, with 14 bases between the two germline ends.

The chain links TRBV19 to TRBJ2-7; TRBD2 aligns across 10 bases. V was clipped by 3 bases and J by 4 bases; unmatched bases: 6. The CDR3 is 15 residues long. Per the germline V gene, CDR1 is LNHDA and CDR2 is SQIVND (reference sequence). DNA for the CDR3: TGTGCCAGTAGTATCCTAGCGGGGGAAGCATACGAGCAGTACTTC. Amino acid sequence: CASSILAGEAYEQYF.

The chain has TRBV5-1 and TRBJ1-2; TRBD1 agrees at 12 bases. The germline CDR1 and CDR2 sequences are SGHRS and YFSETQ. This CDR3 contains 16 residues. Losses at the gene ends were 4 bases for V and 6 bases for J; bases not matched to a gene: 10. The CDR3 DNA follows: TGCGCCAGCAGCCGTGCTCCGGGACAGGGGGCGGATGGCTACACCTTC. This gives the protein CASSRAPGQGADGYTF. The variable domain in full, completed from reference TRBV5-1 and TRBJ1-2, reads KAGVTQTPRYLIKTRGQQVTLSCSPISGHRSVSWYQQTPGQGLQFLFEYFSETQRNKGNFPGRFSGRQFSNSRSEMNVSTLELGDSALYLCASSRAPGQGADGYTFGSGTRLTVV.

The rearrangement uses TRBV5-6 and TRBJ2-6; D is unresolved. The CDR3 has 15 amino acids. V lost 6 bases, J lost 0 bases, and 10 bases lay in between. The germline V gene encodes CDR1 SGHDT and CDR2 YYEEEE. The CDR3: CASTSWSSGANVLTF. The CDR3 nucleotides are TGTGCCAGCACTTCATGGAGCTCTGGGGCCAACGTCCTGACTTTC.

This clone turned up a few times. The rearrangement links TRBV7-8 to TRBJ2-7, with D perhaps matching TRBD1 (5 bases). Trimming removed 0 bases at V and 3 bases at J, with 9 bases between. The CDR3 covers 14 residues. Germline V gives CDR1 SGHVS, CDR2 FQNEAQ. CDR3 sequence reads: CASSLAGVNYEQYF. The CDR3, as DNA: TGTGCCAGCAGCTTAGCAGGGGTAAACTACGAGCAGTACTTC. Looking up the rest from reference TRBV7-8 and TRBJ2-7 gives the full variable domain: GAGVSQSPRYKVAKRGQDVALRCDPISGHVSLFWYQQALGQGPEFLTYFQNEAQLDKSGLPSDRFFAERPEGSVSTLKIQRTQQEDSAVYLCASSLAGVNYEQYFGPGTRLTVT.

The V and J genes are TRBV3-1 (or the pseudogene TRBV3-2) and TRBJ1-3; no clear D. The length of the CDR3 is 13 residues. The germline gives CDR1 LGHDT, CDR2 YNNKEL (reference sequence). The V gene lost 4 bases and the J gene lost 4 bases, with 8 bases spanning the gap. CDR3 DNA: TGTGCCAGCAGCCGGCAGTCAGGAAACACCATATATTTT. It encodes CASSRQSGNTIYF.

The chain couples TRBV7-9 to TRBJ1-1; D perhaps matches TRBD1 (5 bases). In germline, CDR1 is SEHNR, CDR2 FQNEAQ (reference sequence). The CDR3 consists of 14 residues. V was shortened by 5 bases and J by 1 base, with 11 bases between the two germline ends. This chain's CDR3 is CASSARTGNTEAFF. For the CDR3, the DNA is TGTGCCAGCAGCGCCCGTACAGGGAACACTGAAGCTTTCTTT.

This chain connects TRBV3-1 (or the pseudogene TRBV3-2) to TRBJ1-2; unclear D gene. V gave up 0 bases and J gave up 4 bases, with 12 bases separating them. The CDR3 is 15 residues long. CDR1 is LGHDT and CDR2 is YNNKEL in the germline V gene (reference sequence). This CDR3 is CASSQEAARGYGYTF. In DNA form, the CDR3 reads TGTGCCAGCAGCCAAGAAGCTGCCCGGGGCTATGGCTACACCTTC.